The T cell receptor (beta chain) under discussion was sequenced for a study of T cell repertoires in cytomegalovirus infection. Study in general: An indication of both CMV infection and matching HLA type came from public TCR beta signatures.

There are many counts of this clonotype. Antigen specificity is unknown. V gave up 1 base and J gave up 2 bases, with 11 bases separating them. Germline V gives CDR1 SGHVS, CDR2 FQNEAQ. The CDR3 has 15 residues. Via MiXCR, TCRdb re-called the reads, giving one row per CDR3 protein. This table holds about 310,000 distinct CDR3 sequences, roughly 25% found once. The gene calls are TRBV7-8 and TRBJ1-2; the D is unclear. Specimen: cultured PBMCs, collected from culture after CMV antigen stimulation. The sequence was collected from a human donor in good health (CMV status not recorded). Some clones in this sample may be carry-over from other donors' samples. DNA of the CDR3: TGTGCCAGCAGCTTAGACTTAGGGATGAACTATGGCTACACCTTC. It specifies CASSLDLGMNYGYTF.